A selection of T cell receptor delta chains follows, all from one sample in a study of Vδ1+ human thymocytes. TCRdb re-called the multiplex PCR reads using CATT. Of tens of thousands of delta-chain clones listed, approximately 8.8% are singletons. Sequencing used Vdelta1+ gamma-delta thymocytes from the thymus. Receptors originate from a child younger than two who had congenital heart surgery. CDR3s include the opening cysteine and the closing phenylalanine or tryptophan. D genes are given only for firm matches. Expanded clones are given a class, and other clones once, few, many or no size at all.

V gene	clone size	J gene	D gene	CDR3 protein	CDR3 DNA
TRDV1	-	TRDJ1	TRDD3	CALGELVAFLSGGDTPYTDKLTF	TGTGCTCTTGGGGAACTGGTTGCCTTCCTATCAGGGGGGGATACGCCGTACACCGATAAACTCACCTTT
TRDV1	-	TRDJ1	-	CALGELGGGRYTDKLIF	TGTGCTCTTGGGGAACTAGGGGGGGGTCGGTACACCGATAAACTCATCTTT
TRDV1	-	TRDJ1	-	CALGELGGVLPLVGNKLIF	TGTGCTCTTGGGGAACTAGGAGGCGTCCTCCCCTTGGTGGGGAACAAACTCATCTTT
TRDV1	-	TRDJ1	TRDD3	CALGEGSLHWGIWDHTDKLIF	TGTGCTCTTGGGGAAGGGAGCCTACATTGGGGGATTTGGGACCACACCGATAAACTCATCTTT
TRDV1	few	TRDJ1	TRDD3	CALGELPFPRTGGQNDKLIF	TGTGCTCTTGGGGAACTCCCGTTTCCTCGTACTGGGGGACAGAACGATAAACTCATCTTT
TRDV1	few	TRDJ1	-	CALGAKTLLMVTDKLIF	TGTGCTCTTGGGGCCAAAACCCTACTAATGGTCACCGATAAACTCATCTTT
TRDV1	-	TRDJ1	-	CALGERGRYTDKLIF	TGTGCTCTTGGGGAACGGGGAAGGTACACCGATAAACTCATCTTT
TRDV2	medium-sized	TRDJ1	-	CASTGLPCNKLIF	TGTGCCTCCACCGGCCTTCCGTGTAATAAACTCATCTTT
TRDV1	few	TRDJ1	-	CALGELGSAPLLYTDKLIF	TGTGCTCTTGGGGAACTAGGTTCAGCACCCCTCCTCTACACCGATAAACTCATCTTT
TRDV1	-	TRDJ1	-	CALGGINNDKLIF	TGTGCTCTTGGGGGAATAAATAACGATAAACTCATCTTT
TRDV1	few	TRDJ1	-	CALGEDPYTDKLIF	TGTGCTCTTGGGGAAGACCCATACACCGATAAACTCATCTTT
TRDV1	few	TRDJ1	TRDD2	CALGTPSYRPLNKLIF	TGTGCTCTTGGGACTCCTTCCTACCGGCCCCTCAATAAACTCATCTTT
TRDV1	-	TRDJ1	-	CALGEIRREHTPTDKLIF	TGTGCTCTTGGGGAAATTCGCAGAGAGCATACGCCAACCGATAAACTCATCTTT
TRDV1	-	TRDJ1	TRDD3	CALLNPTVGYWGIPGKLIF	TGTGCGCTTCTAAACCCTACCGTTGGGTACTGGGGGATACCGGGTAAACTCATCTTT
TRDV2	medium-sized	TRDJ1	-	CACPGYTDKLIF	TGTGCCTGCCCAGGATACACCGATAAACTCATCTTT
TRDV1	-	TRDJ1	TRDD2	CALGNPFLRGILDTDKLIF	TGTGCTCTTGGGAACCCCTTCCTACGGGGTATACTCGACACCGATAAACTCATCTTT
TRDV1	few	TRDJ1	-	CALGDKTFLQGIDKLIF	TGTGCTCTTGGGGACAAGACTTTCCTTCAGGGGATTGATAAACTCATCTTT
TRDV2	few	TRDJ1	TRDD3	CACDTESGGYTDKLIF	TGTGCCTGTGACACTGAGTCTGGGGGATACACCGATAAACTCATCTTT
TRDV1	few	TRDJ1	TRDD3	CALGERLHFGGIKLIF	TGTGCTCTTGGGGAACGTCTCCACTTCGGGGGGATTAAACTCATCTTT
TRDV1	few	TRDJ1	TRDD3	CALGGSPVLGDNDKLIF	TGTGCTCTTGGGGGATCTCCTGTACTGGGGGATAACGATAAACTCATCTTT
TRDV1	few	TRDJ1	TRDD3	CALSVLGGYTDKLIF	TGTGCTCTTTCCGTCCTCGGGGGATACACCGATAAACTCATCTTT
TRDV1	few	TRDJ1	TRDD3	CALGEQYWGTDKLIF	TGTGCTCTTGGGGAACAGTACTGGGGGACCGATAAACTCATCTTT
TRDV1	-	TRDJ1	-	CALGEPSYADKLIF	TGTGCTCTTGGGGAACCCAGTTACGCCGATAAACTCATCTTT
TRDV1	few	TRDJ1	TRDD2	CALGDRDSYGKLIF	TGTGCTCTTGGGGATCGAGATTCCTACGGTAAACTCATCTTT
TRDV2	few	TRDJ3	TRDD3	CACDTLLGDTTWDTRQMFF	TGTGCCTGTGACACCTTACTGGGGGATACAACGTGGGACACCCGACAGATGTTTTTC
TRDV1	-	TRDJ1	-	CALGATPITDKLIF	TGTGCTCTTGGGGCTACTCCCATCACCGATAAACTCATCTTT
TRDV1	-	TRDJ1	-	CALGELEEDCLLYTDKLIF	TGTGCTCTTGGGGAACTAGAGGAGGATTGCCTCCTATACACCGATAAACTCATCTTT
TRDV1	few	TRDJ1	TRDD3	CALGERLLYWGIGSDKLIF	TGTGCTCTTGGGGAACGTTTGCTGTACTGGGGGATTGGTTCCGATAAACTCATCTTT
TRDV1	-	TRDJ1	-	CALGEPRTDDKLIF	TGTGCTCTTGGGGAACCCCGAACCGACGATAAACTCATCTTT
TRDV2	few	TRDJ1	-	CACDTRHTDKLTF	TGTGCCTGTGACACGAGGCACACCGATAAACTCACCTTT
TRDV1	few	TRDJ1	TRDD2	CALGILLPHSYLYSYTDKLIF	TGTGCTCTTGGGATTCTGCTACCACATTCCTACCTTTATTCGTACACCGATAAACTCATCTTT
TRAV29/DV5	few	TRDJ1	-	CAASGKGLPTELGDIDKLIF	TGTGCAGCAAGCGGGAAAGGCCTTCCTACGGAACTGGGGGACATCGATAAACTCATCTTT
TRDV2	medium-sized	TRDJ1	TRDD3	CACDTVLGDTDYTDKLIF	TGTGCCTGTGACACCGTACTGGGGGATACGGACTACACCGATAAACTCATCTTT
TRDV1	-	TRDJ1	TRDD2	CALGDAPSYFIGGPYTDKLIF	TGTGCTCTTGGGGACGCTCCTTCCTACTTTATTGGGGGACCGTACACCGATAAACTCATCTTT
TRDV1	few	TRDJ1	TRDD3	CALGEGKPTGGYAGDKLIF	TGTGCTCTTGGGGAAGGGAAACCTACTGGGGGATACGCTGGCGATAAACTCATCTTT
TRAV29/DV5	few	TRDJ1	TRDD3	CAWGGYGPWGHTDKLIF	TGTGCTTGGGGGGGATACGGACCCTGGGGTCACACCGATAAACTCATCTTT
TRDV2	medium-sized	TRDJ1	-	CACDTLNRAGNTDKLIF	TGTGCCTGTGACACCCTTAACCGGGCTGGGAACACCGATAAACTCATCTTT
TRDV1	-	TRDJ1	TRDD3	CALGDRYSDWGIAHLYTDKLIF	TGTGCTCTTGGGGACCGCTATTCCGACTGGGGGATAGCCCACTTATACACCGATAAACTCATCTTT
TRDV1	-	TRDJ1	-	CALGEPSRTYVGSGFKLIF	TGTGCTCTCGGGGAACCCTCGAGAACCTACGTGGGATCGGGCTTTAAACTCATCTTT
TRDV1	few	TRDJ1	-	CALVGTSYCYTDKLIF	TGTGCTCTTGTTGGTACCTCTTACTGTTACACCGATAAACTCATCTTT
TRDV2	medium-sized	TRDJ2	-	CACGVGPPSAQLFF	TGTGCCTGTGGTGTCGGACCCCCCTCGGCACAACTCTTCTTT
TRDV1	few	TRDJ1	TRDD3	CALGEKRGLAFLEIVATGGLYTDKLIF	TGTGCTCTTGGGGAAAAGCGCGGACTCGCCTTCCTAGAAATAGTAGCGACTGGGGGATTGTACACCGATAAACTCATCTTT
TRDV1	-	TRDJ1	-	CALGDPSLPIARDTDKLIF	TGTGCTCTTGGGGATCCCTCCCTACCCATTGCTAGGGACACCGATAAACTCATCTTT
TRDV1	-	TRDJ1	TRDD3	CALGELLFPVLGDTGGYTDKLIF	TGTGCTCTTGGGGAACTCCTTTTTCCCGTACTGGGGGATACGGGGGGATACACCGATAAACTCATCTTT
TRDV1	few	TRDJ1	-	CALGEGLPHPTYAYELIF	TGTGCTCTTGGGGAAGGCCTTCCACATCCTACATACGCGTACGAACTCATCTTT
TRDV1	-	TRDJ1	-	CALGEPASFLRYWGRGEPYTDKLIF	TGTGCTCTTGGGGAACCTGCTTCCTTCCTACGCTACTGGGGGAGAGGGGAACCGTACACCGATAAACTCATCTTT
TRDV1	-	TRDJ1	TRDD3	CALGESYPHYQVLGDYTDKLIF	TGTGCTCTTGGGGAATCTTACCCTCACTACCAAGTACTGGGGGACTACACCGATAAACTCATCTTT
TRDV1	few	TRDJ1	TRDD2	CALGELRAFLRIYTDKLIF	TGTGCTCTTGGGGAACTAAGAGCCTTCCTACGCATCTACACCGATAAACTCATCTTT
TRDV1	-	TRDJ1	-	CALGELIGPTGWGADKLIF	TGTGCTCTTGGGGAACTCATAGGTCCTACGGGCTGGGGAGCCGATAAACTCATCTTT
TRDV1	-	TRDJ1	TRDD3	CALGGVGGYVADKLIF	TGTGCTCTTGGGGGAGTCGGGGGATACGTCGCCGATAAACTCATCTTT
TRDV1	few	TRDJ1	TRDD3	CALGEFLGDMKLIF	TGTGCTCTTGGGGAATTTTTGGGGGATATGAAACTCATCTTT
TRDV1	-	TRDJ1	TRDD3	CALGERPRLPSYWGIPDKLIF	TGTGCTCTTGGGGAACGTCCCCGCCTTCCTAGTTACTGGGGGATTCCGGATAAACTCATCTTT
TRDV1	-	TRDJ1	-	CALGELSGGGGQLEYTDKLIF	TGTGCCCTTGGGGAACTATCCGGAGGAGGGGGCCAGTTGGAGTACACCGATAAACTCATCTTT
TRDV1	few	TRDJ1	TRDD3	CALGEGADWGSYTDKLIF	TGTGCTCTTGGGGAAGGAGCAGACTGGGGGTCCTACACCGATAAACTCATCTTT
TRDV1	-	TRDJ1	-	CALGESSSTTGRGDKLIF	TGTGCTCTTGGGGAAAGTTCCTCCACTACTGGCCGCGGGGATAAACTCATCTTT
TRDV1	few	TRDJ1	-	CALGEPGFGWRYTDKLIF	TGTGCTCTTGGGGAACCTGGTTTTGGCTGGCGGTACACCGATAAACTCATCTTT
TRDV1	-	TRDJ1	TRDD3	CALGLRRGDWGKLIF	TGTGCTCTTGGCCTCCGCCGGGGAGACTGGGGCAAACTCATCTTT
TRDV2	-	TRDJ1	TRDD3	CACDTCTGDTDKLIF	TGTGCCTGTGACACGTGTACTGGGGATACCGATAAACTCATCTTT
TRDV2	-	TRDJ1	TRDD3	CACDTGNMSGGYIGYTDKLIF	TGCGCCTGTGACACCGGAAACATGTCTGGGGGATACATCGGGTACACCGATAAACTCATCTTT
TRDV1	few	TRDJ1	TRDD2	CALGERYLPPRILVRYPDTDKLIF	TGTGCTCTTGGGGAAAGGTACCTTCCTCCCCGTATACTGGTAAGGTACCCCGACACCGATAAACTCATCTTT